This is a list of T cell receptor beta chains from one sample in a study of shared clonotypes between healthy human individuals. Profiled with immunoSEQ multiplex PCR; TCRdb holds only in-frame clones, not every one. The data show about half a million clones, with roughly 78% seen just once and 9.5% to 15% held by the top ten. Sequenced sample: PBMCs. The receptor set was obtained from a woman aged 40 to 55 in good health. Some clones in this sample may be carry-over from other donors' samples. Both conserved end residues are trimmed from each CDR3.

V gene: TRBV7-6; J gene: TRBJ2-1; CDR3 protein: ASSPGPGYNEQF
V gene: TRBV9; J gene: TRBJ1-1; CDR3 protein: ASSTGTVDTEAF
V gene: TRBV27; J gene: TRBJ2-5; CDR3 protein: ASSFTRGGSWDQY
V gene: TRBV28; J gene: TRBJ2-4; CDR3 protein: ASSRAETGINIQY
V gene: TRBV11-2; J gene: TRBJ2-3; CDR3 protein: ASRLRGFQDTQY
V gene: TRBV20-1; J gene: TRBJ2-7; CDR3 protein: SGSYEQY
V gene: TRBV19; J gene: TRBJ1-5; CDR3 protein: ASSTTGGAGQPQH
V gene: TRBV6-6; J gene: TRBJ2-1; CDR3 protein: ASSYGLRLAGGEQF
V gene: TRBV2; J gene: TRBJ1-1; CDR3 protein: ASSPRQGVAF
V gene: TRBV11-2; J gene: TRBJ1-2; CDR3 protein: ASSLARGQGYGYT
V gene: TRBV7-6; J gene: TRBJ2-7; CDR3 protein: ASSLAPVYSYEQY
V gene: TRBV19; J gene: TRBJ2-5; CDR3 protein: ASSSRDRRETQY
V gene: TRBV15; J gene: TRBJ2-7; CDR3 protein: ATSEGYSYEQY
V gene: TRBV2; J gene: TRBJ2-2; CDR3 protein: ASSGLAGPTGELF
V gene: TRBV19; J gene: TRBJ2-7; CDR3 protein: ASSTGTGSYEQY
V gene: TRBV19; J gene: TRBJ2-4; CDR3 protein: ASSDGALAKNIQY
V gene: TRBV28; J gene: TRBJ2-7; CDR3 protein: ASRDPGLAGVKYEQY
V gene: TRBV4-2; J gene: TRBJ2-1; CDR3 protein: ASSQDINGRNEQF
V gene: TRBV18; J gene: TRBJ2-5; CDR3 protein: ASSLERTGEETQY
V gene: TRBV5-1; J gene: TRBJ1-4; CDR3 protein: ASSLVTQSDNEKLF
V gene: TRBV9; J gene: TRBJ2-7; CDR3 protein: ASSVGLAGQGAHEQY
V gene: TRBV7-9; J gene: TRBJ2-3; CDR3 protein: ASSLALAGEPTDTQY
V gene: TRBV9; J gene: TRBJ2-1; CDR3 protein: ASSKGTSGDNEQF
V gene: TRBV28; J gene: TRBJ2-7; CDR3 protein: ASSGGAHPYEQY
V gene: TRBV2; J gene: TRBJ2-7; CDR3 protein: ASSGTDGYEQY
V gene: TRBV4-1; J gene: TRBJ2-1; CDR3 protein: ASSHLVAGTGNNEQF
V gene: TRBV6-5; J gene: TRBJ1-4; CDR3 protein: ASRVNRGSNEKLF
V gene: TRBV5-4; J gene: TRBJ2-5; CDR3 protein: ASSLAGLSQETQY
V gene: TRBV2; J gene: .; CDR3 protein: ASSAEQNSYEQY
V gene: TRBV19; J gene: TRBJ1-4; CDR3 protein: ATKIISTNEKLF